The 21 T cell receptor beta chains listed next were all sequenced from one sample in a study of blood T cell repertoires in COVID-19. Sequenced by immunoSEQ multiplex PCR; TCRdb stores in-frame clones only, minus some. The sample includes around 70,000 clones, around 83% of them seen just once. The sequencing sample was made of peripheral blood. The receptors derive from a man at least 80 years old with acute or convalescent COVID-19.

This sequence joins TRBV19 and TRBJ2-1; 7 nucleotides agree with TRBD2. The length of the CDR3 is 13 residues. Trimming took 5 bases from V and 5 from J; bases not matched to a gene: 3. The germline gives CDR1 LNHDA, CDR2 SQIVND (reference sequence). The DNA of the CDR3 is TGTGCCAGTAGTGGCCGGGGGGACAATGAGCAGTTCTTC. This translates into CASSGRGDNEQFF.

The chain employs TRBV4-1 and TRBJ2-1; weak D call: TRBD2 (5 bases). V shed 0 bases and J shed 0 bases, with 12 bases lying between them. The CDR3 contains 17 residues. The germline V gene has CDR1 MGHRA and CDR2 YSYEKL. The CDR3 DNA follows: TGCGCCAGCAGCCAAGAGCTGCGGGTTAGCTCCTACAATGAGCAGTTCTTC. Its translation is CASSQELRVSSYNEQFF.

The chain has TRBV9 and TRBJ2-1, with D perhaps TRBD2 (7 bases). This CDR3 comprises 16 residues. V lost 4 bases, J lost 8 bases, and 22 bases lay in between. Germline V lookup: CDR1 SGDLS, CDR2 YYNGEE. The CDR3: CASSTQVGGRLYEQFF. The CDR3 DNA is TGTGCCAGCAGCACCCAAGTCGGGGGGCGTCTCTATGAGCAGTTCTTC. The complete variable domain, with remaining parts taken from reference TRBV9 and TRBJ2-1, reads DSGVTQTPKHLITATGQRVTLRCSPRSGDLSVYWYQQSLDQGLQFLIQYYNGEERAKGNILERFSAQQFPDLHSELNLSSLELGDSALYFCASSTQVGGRLYEQFFGPGTRLTVL.

Concerning this clone: Other DNA sequences in the sample encode the same CDR3. The CDR3: CASSPGRDQPQHF. CDR3 in DNA: TGTGCCAGCTCCCCAGGGAGGGATCAGCCCCAGCATTTT. The V call is TRBV18, the J call TRBJ1-5, with D possibly TRBD1 on 5 matching bases. Germline V gene data show CDR1 as KGHSH and CDR2 as LQKENI. Trimming shortened V by 6 bases and J by 5 bases, and 11 bases separated the two germline ends. The CDR3 spans 13 residues.

V and J are TRBV6-5 and TRBJ2-1, with D perhaps matching TRBD2 (5 bases). The V and J ends lost 7 bases and 0 bases respectively, with 13 bases between them. The CDR3 spans 15 residues. Per the germline V gene, CDR1 is MNHEY and CDR2 is SVGAGI. The CDR3 DNA reads TGTGCCAGCAAGGCGAGTGGGAGCTCCTACAATGAGCAGTTCTTC. This codes for CASKASGSSYNEQFF.

This chain joins TRBV2 and TRBJ1-6; D is undetermined. Germline loops: CDR1 SNHLY, CDR2 FYNNEI. The CDR3 is 12 amino acids. V was cut by 8 bases and J by 7 bases, with 9 bases left in between. The CDR3 nucleotides are TGTGCCAGCGCACAGCAAAATTCACCCCTCCACTTT. The encoded protein is CASAQQNSPLHF.

This clone was observed once. V gene TRBV4-3 combines with J gene TRBJ2-7; 9 nucleotides match TRBD1. J lost 7 bases, V lost 0 bases, and 13 bases had no gene match. The germline gives CDR1 LGHNA, CDR2 YSLEER. The CDR3 has 17 amino acids. The CDR3, as DNA: TGCGCCAGCAGCCAAGAAATCAGGTCACAGGGGGCCGGGGAGCAGTACTTC. Amino acids: CASSQEIRSQGAGEQYF.

The V and J genes are TRBV6-2 or TRBV6-3 and TRBJ2-7, with D possibly TRBD1 on 6 matching bases. Trimming left V 5 bases short and J 5 bases short, with 19 bases between. Germline V gives CDR1 MNHEY, CDR2 SVGEGT. The CDR3 extends over 15 amino acids. CDR3 amino acids: CASSPDRSAANEQYF. The DNA for the CDR3 is TGTGCCAGCAGTCCGGACAGATCGGCGGCTAACGAGCAGTACTTC.

The chain employs TRBV6-5 and TRBJ1-4; D uncertain. Trimming left V 6 bases short and J 3 bases short, with 8 bases between. Germline V lookup: CDR1 MNHEY, CDR2 SVGAGI. The CDR3 has 13 residues. The CDR3 coding sequence is TGTGCCAGCAGGAGGGTATCTAATGAAAAACTGTTTTTT. This gives the protein CASRRVSNEKLFF.

The chain is built from TRBV5-1 and TRBJ2-7; the match to TRBD2 covers 11 bases. Germline V CDR1 and CDR2: SGHRS, YFSETQ. The ends lost 0 bases at V and 1 base at J; junction bases unmatched: 12. The CDR3 totals 19 residues. Written as DNA, the CDR3 is TGCGCCAGCAGCTTGGCACCCTCGTCGACTAGCGGGGAATCCTACGAGCAGTACTTC. Translation gives CASSLAPSSTSGESYEQYF. Complete variable domain (other parts from reference TRBV5-1 and TRBJ2-7): KAGVTQTPRYLIKTRGQQVTLSCSPISGHRSVSWYQQTPGQGLQFLFEYFSETQRNKGNFPGRFSGRQFSNSRSEMNVSTLELGDSALYLCASSLAPSSTSGESYEQYFGPGTRLTVT.

The chain has TRBV5-1 and TRBJ2-1; TRBD1 might be the D (5 bases). Germline V gene sequence: CDR1 SGHRS, CDR2 YFSETQ. The CDR3 consists of 14 residues. The ends were cut back, 0 bases at V and 7 bases at J, with 11 bases in the middle. The CDR3 DNA follows: TGCGCCAGCAGCTTGGCCGCAGGGCTTAATGAGCAGTTCTTC. Its protein product is CASSLAAGLNEQFF.

The chain recombines TRBV6-5 with TRBJ2-7, with 7 positions matching TRBD1. Germline CDR1 MNHEY, CDR2 SVGAGI. This CDR3 contains 15 residues. The V gene end was trimmed by 4 bases and the J gene end by 2 bases; junction bases not matched to a gene: 8. The CDR3: CASSFSTGNPYEQYF. CDR3 nucleotides: TGTGCCAGCAGTTTTTCGACAGGGAACCCCTACGAGCAGTACTTC.

The gene calls are TRBV9 and TRBJ2-7; 8 nucleotides agree with TRBD2. The CDR3 consists of 13 residues. Unmatched junction bases numbered 8, after V lost 6 bases and J lost 6 bases. CDR1 is SGDLS and CDR2 is YYNGEE in the germline V gene. CDR3 nucleotides: TGTGCCAGCAATAACGGGGGGGATGGCGAGCAGTACTTC. As protein: CASNNGGDGEQYF. The full variable domain, rest sourced from reference TRBV9 and TRBJ2-7, is DSGVTQTPKHLITATGQRVTLRCSPRSGDLSVYWYQQSLDQGLQFLIQYYNGEERAKGNILERFSAQQFPDLHSELNLSSLELGDSALYFCASNNGGDGEQYFGPGTRLTVT.

The chain employs TRBV18 and TRBJ1-3; D ambiguous. The V and J ends lost 2 bases and 0 bases respectively, with 11 bases between them. The CDR3 extends over 16 amino acids. CDR1 KGHSH and CDR2 LQKENI come from the germline V gene. CDR3 residues: CASSPNQASSGNTIYF. Written as DNA, the CDR3 is TGTGCCAGCTCACCAAATCAGGCCTCCTCTGGAAACACCATATATTTT.

J is TRBJ2-1 and V is TRBV7-3; TRBD2 matches at 8 bases. The CDR3 covers 15 residues. Germline trimming cut 4 bases from V and 3 bases from J; bases unmatched to any gene: 5. The germline gives CDR1 SGHTA, CDR2 FQGTGA. CDR3 in amino acids: CASSSDSGNYNEQFF. The CDR3, as DNA: TGTGCCAGCAGCTCAGATAGCGGGAACTACAATGAGCAGTTCTTC.

The CDR3 spells CASSLDSGYSYGYTF. For the CDR3, the DNA is TGTGCCAGCAGCTTAGACTCCGGTTATTCCTATGGCTACACCTTC. The V call is TRBV7-2, the J call TRBJ1-2; no clear D. This CDR3 is 15 amino acids long. Germline lookup yields CDR1 SGHTA and CDR2 FQGNSA. Deletions cut 1 base from V and 4 bases from J, with 13 bases between. Full variable domain (outside the CDR3, taken from reference TRBV7-2 and TRBJ1-2): GAGVSQSPSNKVTEKGKDVELRCDPISGHTALYWYRQSLGQGLEFLIYFQGNSAPDKSGLPSDRFSAERTGGSVSTLTIQRTQQEDSAVYLCASSLDSGYSYGYTFGSGTRLTVV.

This sequence joins TRBV28 and TRBJ1-2, with D maybe TRBD1 (6 bases). The germline V and J ends were trimmed by 6 bases and 4 bases, with 24 bases remaining between them. CDR3 length equals 17 residues. Germline values: CDR1 MDHEN, CDR2 SYDVKM. CDR3 nucleotides: TGTGCCAGCAGCCCGAGGCGGGGGGCAAGGTTGAGCTATGGCTACACCTTC. Translating gives CASSPRRGARLSYGYTF.

J is TRBJ2-1 and V is TRBV27; TRBD1 matches at 8 bases. The CDR3 spans 15 residues. Germline V gene sequence: CDR1 MNHEY, CDR2 SMNVEV (reference sequence). Trimming cost V 2 bases and J 8 bases; bases outside gene matches: 8. The CDR3, as DNA: TGTGCCAGCAGTTTAAGGACAGGGCTACTCTATGAGCAGTTCTTC. Translating gives CASSLRTGLLYEQFF.

Remarks on this clone: It is unclear where the CDR3 begins or ends on the DNA, so no DNA is shown, and the CDR3 is as TCRdb lists it. The V and J genes are TRBV7-2 and TRBJ1-2. The CDR3 is 18 amino acids in total, end residues counted. Germline lookup yields CDR1 SGHTA and CDR2 FQGNSA. This chain's CDR3 is CASSLVRFGGPINYGYTF.

J is TRBJ1-4 and V is TRBV19; D uncertain. CDR1 is LNHDA and CDR2 is SQIVND in the germline V gene (reference sequence). V lost 2 bases, J lost 3 bases, and 16 bases lay in between. The CDR3 covers 17 residues. The CDR3 here is CASSITAGRAANEKLFF. CDR3 DNA: TGTGCCAGTAGTATAACGGCCGGACGAGCGGCTAATGAAAAACTGTTTTTT.

J is TRBJ1-1 and V is TRBV11-2; TRBD1 aligns across 8 bases. Germline V gene sequence: CDR1 SGHAT, CDR2 FQNNGV. With V trimmed by 5 bases and J by 7 bases, 3 bases remained unmatched. The CDR3 extends over 12 amino acids. CDR3 in amino acids: CASSHGQGEAFF. DNA of the CDR3: TGTGCCAGCAGCCACGGACAGGGTGAAGCTTTCTTT.